The 6 T cell receptor beta chains given below trace back to one sample, sequenced in a study of blood T cells in healthy people across ages. A second PCR of 7 to 11 cycles used a sample-barcoded 5' primer and a J-beta primer mix. In TCRdb, the 5' RACE reads were re-called with MiXCR into one record per CDR3 protein. The table records 1.5 million to 1.8 million distinct CDR3 sequences, around 40% of them present only once. Input material: blood. All receptors come from a woman aged 18-29 years in good health.

The table lists this clonotype with a few counts. CDR3 protein: CASSSPTVSSYEQYF. CDR3 in DNA: TGTGCCAGCAGTTCCCCGACAGTAAGCTCCTACGAGCAGTACTTC. The rearrangement links TRBV12-3 or TRBV12-4 to TRBJ2-7, with D possibly being TRBD1 (5 bases). The CDR3 covers 15 residues. The ends were cut back, 4 bases at V and 0 bases at J, with 13 bases in the middle.

The V call is TRBV29-1, the J call TRBJ1-1, with a tentative D call TRBD1 (6 bases). The CDR3 has 15 amino acids. Trimming shortened V by 6 bases and J by 3 bases, and 20 bases separated the two germline ends. Per germline, CDR1 SQVTM and CDR2 ANQGSEA. CDR3 DNA: TGCAGCGTGTGCAGGGGCTCGGGGGCTTACACTGAAGCTTTCTTT. The encoded protein is CSVCRGSGAYTEAFF.

Notes on this clonotype: A read error may explain this, as a much larger clone is one base away. The V and J genes are TRBV2 and TRBJ2-5; possibly TRBD1 or TRBD2 for D (6 bases each). In germline, CDR1 is SNHLY, CDR2 FYNNEI. Trimming removed 5 bases from V and 11 bases from J, with 18 bases in between. The CDR3 has 13 residues. CDR3 amino acids: CASSKLQGGEQYF. CDR3 nucleotides: TGTGCCAGCAGTAAACTACAGGGCGGGGAGCAGTACTTC.

The chain recombines TRBV19 with TRBJ1-5, with 9 bases fitting TRBD1. The J segment lost 0 bases and the V segment lost 4 bases, leaving 4 bases of the junction unmatched. CDR3 size: 16 residues. Germline lookup yields CDR1 LNHDA and CDR2 SQIVND (reference sequence). For the CDR3, the DNA is TGTGCCAGTAGTAAGACAGGGGGTTATAGCAATCAGCCCCAGCATTTT. Translated: CASSKTGGYSNQPQHF. The full variable domain, its missing parts supplied by reference TRBV19 and TRBJ1-5, is DGGITQSPKYLFRKEGQNVTLSCEQNLNHDAMYWYRQDPGQGLRLIYYSQIVNDFQKGDIAEGYSVSREKKESFPLTVTSAQKNPTAFYLCASSKTGGYSNQPQHFGDGTRLSIL.

Only a few counts were recorded for this clonotype. CDR3 sequence (DNA): TGTGCCAGCAGTTTTTGGCGGGTAGGCACAGATACGCAGTATTTT. Its translation: CASSFWRVGTDTQYF. The chain recombines TRBV12-3 or TRBV12-4 with TRBJ2-3, with D maybe TRBD2 (5 bases). V was cut by 3 bases and J by 1 base, with 11 bases left in between. This CDR3 contains 15 residues.

The rearrangement uses TRBV5-1 and TRBJ1-1; D gene ambiguous. The V gene lost 0 bases and the J gene lost 3 bases, with 12 bases spanning the gap. Germline V CDR1 and CDR2: SGHRS, YFSETQ. This CDR3 comprises 15 residues. The CDR3 DNA follows: TGCGCCAGCAGCTTGGCCCTTTCGAGGCACACTGAAGCTTTCTTT. Encoded protein: CASSLALSRHTEAFF.